Listed below are T cell receptor beta chains from one sample, sequenced in a study of brain metastases from non-small cell lung cancer. Generated by immunoSEQ multiplex PCR, the TCRdb table keeps only in-frame clones and is missing some. The top ten clones hold around 4.4% of a sample with about 8,000 clones, around 85% of them seen once. Specimen: primary lung tumor tissue. These receptors all come from a donor aged 40 or over with non-small cell lung cancer. The CDR3 runs from the conserved cysteine through the conserved F or W. Expanded clones are given a class, and other clones once, few, many or no size at all.

few,TRBJ1-1,TRBV6-2/TRBV6-3,CASSLIDRAMNTEAFF
once,TRBJ2-1,TRBV7-8,CASSLWTSGGSYNEQFF
NA,TRBJ2-3,TRBV30,CAWSVGRVGDTQYF
NA,TRBJ2-7,TRBV28,CASSFPDRYEQYF
NA,TRBJ2-7,TRBV2,CASSRTGGEQYF
NA,TRBJ1-1,TRBV6-5,CASSPIITEAFF
once,TRBJ1-1,TRBV2,CGDSAGMNTEAFF
NA,TRBJ2-2,TRBV5-5,CASSLVQSDTGELFF
NA,TRBJ1-1,TRBV5-6,CASSLFVAVMNTEAFF
few,TRBJ2-7,TRBV9,CASSASQGQTYEQYF
NA,TRBJ1-2,TRBV28,CASSTRQGFGYTF
NA,TRBJ1-2,TRBV29-1,CSVATGTTSYGYTF
NA,TRBJ1-1,TRBV14,CASSQDRGRDSTEAFF
NA,TRBJ1-6,TRBV27,CASSLSHSPLHF
NA,TRBJ2-5,TRBV6-6,CASSYPRETQYF
NA,TRBJ2-5,TRBV4-1,CASSQDRGYRETQYF
NA,TRBJ1-5,TRBV7-9,CASSSTEGTIHGSNQPQHF
NA,TRBJ2-3,TRBV12-3/TRBV12-4,CASNALGTDTQYF
NA,TRBJ2-1,TRBV5-1,CASSLGTDYNEQFF
NA,TRBJ1-2,TRBV12-3/TRBV12-4,CASSWDTGDGYTF
NA,TRBJ2-7,TRBV12-3/TRBV12-4,CASSSRAYEQYF
NA,TRBJ1-1,TRBV7-9,CASSPYTGSMNTEAFF
NA,TRBJ1-1,TRBV5-6,CASSLVARQFMNTEAFF
NA,TRBJ2-7,TRBV14,CASSQVGGFEQYF
NA,TRBJ1-1,TRBV18,CASSPLSGPFNTEAFF
once,TRBJ1-2,TRBV1,CTSSLGRARGNYGYTF
few,TRBJ1-1,TRBV5-1,CASSATAMNTEAFF
NA,TRBJ1-2,TRBV6-6,CASSRPRTGEETNYGYTF
NA,TRBJ2-1,TRBV24-1,CATRAGGGDEQFF
NA,TRBJ1-1,TRBV2,CASSTGQLNTEAFF
NA,TRBJ1-1,TRBV6-6,CASSFSGAFF
NA,TRBJ1-2,TRBV24-1,CATSARDSYGYTF
NA,TRBJ2-7,TRBV19,CASSISLLYEQYF
NA,TRBJ1-2,TRBV5-4,CASSSPRGGLVGYTF